The 22 T cell receptor beta chains listed next were all sequenced from one sample in a study of PD-1 blockade in mismatch repair-deficient tumors. The table came from immunoSEQ multiplex PCR; TCRdb's copy has only in-frame clones and leaves some out. The sample lists 15,000 or so clones; 84% were seen once. Material: PBMCs, obtained about 23 weeks after starting pembrolizumab. The source is an adult with mismatch repair-deficient cancer.

The chain links TRBV5-1 to TRBJ1-3, with 9 bases lining up with TRBD1. This CDR3 has 16 amino acids. V lost 4 bases and J lost 0; bases outside the gene matches: 5. The germline gives CDR1 SGHRS, CDR2 YFSETQ. The CDR3 DNA reads as TGCGCCAGCAGCCAACGGGGACAGGGCTCTGGAAACACCATATATTTT. This encodes CASSQRGQGSGNTIYF.

The chain joins TRBV7-2 to TRBJ2-1, with TRBD2 matching 8 bases. The CDR3 runs 14 residues. The germline gives CDR1 SGHTA, CDR2 FQGNSA. Trimming cost V 10 bases and J 6 bases; bases outside gene matches: 11. CDR3 nucleotide sequence: TGTGCCACCTCCGCGGGAGGCCCTCGCAATGAGCAGTTCTTC. This translates into CATSAGGPRNEQFF.

The chain couples TRBV5-6 to TRBJ1-2; D gene uncertain. Germline V lookup: CDR1 SGHDT, CDR2 YYEEEE. V lost 4 bases to trimming and J lost 8 bases, with 18 bases between them. The CDR3 length is 14 residues. The CDR3 here is CASSPLGREDGYTF. For the CDR3, the DNA is TGTGCCAGCAGCCCCCTTGGCCGGGAGGACGGCTACACCTTC.

This chain joins TRBV6-5 and TRBJ2-3, with a possible D match to TRBD1 (5 bases). The ends were cut back, 2 bases at V and 0 bases at J, with 9 bases in the middle. Germline V gene sequence: CDR1 MNHEY, CDR2 SVGAGI. This CDR3 is 15 amino acids long. The CDR3 DNA follows: TGTGCCAGCAGTTACGGGGCATACAGCACAGATACGCAGTATTTT. This encodes CASSYGAYSTDTQYF.

The chain employs TRBV10-1 and TRBJ1-1; TRBD1 aligns across 10 bases. The CDR3 loop spans 17 amino acids. Germline V gene data show CDR1 as WNHNN and CDR2 as SYGVQD (reference sequence). V trimming: 3 bases; J trimming: 1 base; junction bases outside the gene matches: 8. The CDR3 loop reads CASSDSDRGVRNTEAFF. For the CDR3, the DNA is TGCGCCAGCAGTGACTCGGACAGGGGGGTGAGGAACACTGAAGCTTTCTTT.

This chain uses TRBV19 with TRBJ2-1; 7 bases agree with TRBD2. The CDR3 totals 18 residues. V was pared by 4 bases and J by 2 bases, with 14 bases of the junction left unmatched. The germline V gene has CDR1 LNHDA and CDR2 SQIVND (reference sequence). CDR3 region: CASSSHRSGLNPYNEQFF. CDR3 nucleotide sequence: TGTGCCAGTAGTAGCCATAGATCGGGACTAAATCCCTACAATGAGCAGTTCTTC. Full variable domain (rest looked up from reference TRBV19 and TRBJ2-1): DGGITQSPKYLFRKEGQNVTLSCEQNLNHDAMYWYRQDPGQGLRLIYYSQIVNDFQKGDIAEGYSVSREKKESFPLTVTSAQKNPTAFYLCASSSHRSGLNPYNEQFFGPGTRLTVL.

This rearrangement joins TRBV10-3 to TRBJ1-2; 7 bases fit TRBD1. The length of the CDR3 is 14 residues. J lost 4 bases, V lost 2 bases, and 4 bases had no gene match. In germline, CDR1 is ENHRY, CDR2 SYGVKD. CDR3 nucleotide sequence: TGTGCCATCAGTGAGGAGGGGGCGACCTATGGCTACACCTTC. Its protein is CAISEEGATYGYTF.

This rearrangement joins TRBV25-1 to TRBJ2-1, with TRBD2 matching over 10 bases. The CDR3 is 16 amino acids. The V segment lost 3 bases and the J segment 0 bases; nucleotides outside the gene matches: 2. The germline gives CDR1 MGHDK, CDR2 SYGVNS. CDR3 nucleotides: TGTGCCAGCAGTGATCCTAGCGGGAGCTCCTACAATGAGCAGTTCTTC. It yields the protein CASSDPSGSSYNEQFF.

V is TRBV30 and J is TRBJ2-1, with D possibly matching TRBD1 (5 bases). Trimming pared 0 bases from V and 3 bases from J, leaving 6 bases between. This CDR3 spans 13 amino acids. The germline CDR1 and CDR2 sequences are GTSNPN and SVGIG (reference sequence). CDR3: CAWSVGDYNEQFF. The CDR3 DNA follows: TGTGCCTGGAGTGTAGGGGACTACAATGAGCAGTTCTTC.

This rearrangement joins TRBV11-3 to TRBJ1-1; tentative D call: TRBD1 (5 bases). The CDR3 has 13 residues. CDR1 and CDR2 from the germline V gene are SGHNT and YENEEA. V shed 7 bases and J shed 4 bases, with 13 bases lying between them. The CDR3 sequence: CASTREVGTEAFF. CDR3 bases: TGTGCCAGCACCAGGGAGGTGGGCACTGAAGCTTTCTTT.

This chain connects TRBV13 to TRBJ2-2, with 8 nucleotides matching TRBD2. Germline CDR1 is PRHDT and CDR2 is FYEKMQ (reference sequence). V trimming: 6 bases; J trimming: 1 base; junction bases outside the gene matches: 1. The CDR3 length is 14 residues. The CDR3 sequence: CASRLAENTGELFF. CDR3 coding DNA: TGTGCCAGCAGACTAGCGGAGAACACCGGGGAGCTGTTTTTT.

This clone was counted between two and nine times. V is TRBV7-3 and J is TRBJ2-1, with TRBD2 matching 8 bases. The CDR3 consists of 17 residues. Germline trimming cut 0 bases from V and 4 bases from J; bases unmatched to any gene: 8. Looked up from germline, CDR1 is SGHTA and CDR2 is FQGTGA. The CDR3 coding sequence is TGTGCCAGCAGCTTAACGTATGGGGCGGGAGGATACAATGAGCAGTTCTTC. Translated, it gives CASSLTYGAGGYNEQFF.

The chain joins TRBV5-1 to TRBJ2-1; 12 bases fit TRBD2. The germline gives CDR1 SGHRS, CDR2 YFSETQ. V lost 3 bases to trimming and J lost 0 bases; unmatched junction nucleotides: 1. This CDR3 is 16 amino acids long. CDR3 sequence (DNA): TGCGCCAGCAGCTGGACTAGCGGGGCCTCCTACAATGAGCAGTTCTTC. As protein: CASSWTSGASYNEQFF.

This clone showed up just once. The V and J genes are TRBV2 and TRBJ2-1; tentatively, D is TRBD1 (5 bases). Per the germline V gene, CDR1 is SNHLY and CDR2 is FYNNEI. Trimming shortened V by 2 bases and J by 0 bases, and 8 bases separated the two germline ends. The CDR3 runs to 15 residues. This chain's CDR3 is CASSEQGSSYNEQFF. For the CDR3, the DNA is TGTGCCAGCAGTGAACAGGGAAGCTCCTACAATGAGCAGTTCTTC.

The chain's CDR3 is CASSEQGGDQPQHF. The DNA of the CDR3 is TGTGCCAGCAGTGAACAGGGAGGCGATCAGCCCCAGCATTTT. The chain links TRBV6-1 to TRBJ1-5; D perhaps matches TRBD1 (5 bases). The germline CDR1 and CDR2 sequences are MNHNS and SASEGT. This CDR3 region has 14 residues. V dropped 2 bases and J dropped 5 bases, with 10 bases sitting between them.

The chain has TRBV2 and TRBJ1-1; D is possibly TRBD1 (6 bases). The germline V and J ends were trimmed by 2 bases and 1 base, with 8 bases remaining between them. This CDR3 comprises 14 residues. The germline V gene encodes CDR1 SNHLY and CDR2 FYNNEI. The CDR3 reads CASSEQGTNTEAFF. The DNA of the CDR3 is TGTGCCAGCAGTGAACAGGGGACGAACACTGAAGCTTTCTTT.

This clone has more than one count but fewer than ten. The V gene is TRBV7-8, the J gene TRBJ2-7; a possible D gene is TRBD2 (5 bases). This CDR3 has 13 amino acids. Germline V gene sequence: CDR1 SGHVS, CDR2 FQNEAQ. V was trimmed by 0 bases and J by 7 bases, leaving 10 bases between them. CDR3 sequence (DNA): TGTGCCAGCAGCTTAGCGCGAGGGTGGGAGCAGTACTTC. This codes for CASSLARGWEQYF.

This clone was observed a handful of times. V usage is TRBV2 and J usage is TRBJ2-7; D is undetermined. In germline, CDR1 is SNHLY, CDR2 FYNNEI. Trimming removed 4 bases from V and 1 base from J, with 20 bases in between. There are 17 residues in the CDR3. The CDR3 region has the DNA TGTGCCAGCAGTGCCCTCCCCCCTAGTTTCTTATCCTACGAGCAGTACTTC. Its protein product is CASSALPPSFLSYEQYF.

This clone has a handful of counts. The gene calls are TRBV6-5 and TRBJ1-6; D remains ambiguous. V lost 7 bases and J 9 bases, leaving 19 bases between the germline ends. The CDR3 spans 15 residues. Germline values: CDR1 MNHEY, CDR2 SVGAGI. The CDR3 DNA reads TGTGCCAGCACCCTGACCTACGGGAACAGTTCACCCCTCCACTTT. It translates to CASTLTYGNSSPLHF.

The chain combines TRBV5-1 with TRBJ2-4; D unresolved. CDR3 length: 14 amino acids. Germline assignment: CDR1 SGHRS and CDR2 YFSETQ. The germline V and J ends were trimmed by 3 bases and 0 bases, with 7 bases remaining between them. Here the CDR3 DNA reads TGCGCCAGCAGCTCTCCTTTAGCCAAAAACATTCAGTACTTC. Its protein is CASSSPLAKNIQYF.

The sample holds one count of this clone. The J gene is TRBJ1-5, the V gene TRBV6-1; D call uncertain. Trimming took 5 bases from V and 9 from J, leaving 20 bases between them. The V gene's germline CDR1 is MNHNS and CDR2 SASEGT. The CDR3 is 15 amino acids. In DNA form, the CDR3 reads TGTGCCAGCAGTTTAAGCGCCAGCCCCCTGAGGCCCCAGCATTTT. Protein: CASSLSASPLRPQHF.

V usage is TRBV19 and J usage is TRBJ1-1; the D gene is possibly TRBD1 (5 bases). V was trimmed by 1 base and J by 1 base, leaving 16 bases between them. Germline lookup yields CDR1 LNHDA and CDR2 SQIVND (reference sequence). The CDR3 covers 17 residues. CDR3 DNA: TGTGCCAGTAGTATAGCTTTGCGGGGGAGTGGGAACACTGAAGCTTTCTTT. Translation: CASSIALRGSGNTEAFF.